This T cell receptor (beta chain) was captured in a study of cytomegalovirus exposure and HLA in healthy donors. V lost 6 bases to trimming and J lost 4 bases, with 3 bases between them. Germline CDR1 is MDHEN and CDR2 is SYDVKM. The length of the CDR3 is 11 residues. This clone has only one observation. Its antigen remains unknown. Study-level points and caveats: Reportedly, TCR beta sequences accurately predicted HLA-A and HLA-B alleles in most subjects.

The PCR made use of 60 Vbeta and 13 Jbeta primers. The method was immunoSEQ multiplex PCR; TCRdb's version includes in-frame clones alone and lacks a portion of them. The sample contains fewer than 85,000 clones, more than 75% of which appear only once. The chain combines TRBV28 with TRBJ1-4; D unresolved. Sequencing was done on a sample of PBMCs. This clonotype was obtained from a male donor in good health and CMV-seropositive. The CDR3 coding sequence is TGTGCCAGCAGCCTTAATGAAAAACTGTTTTTT. This sequence encodes CASSLNEKLFF.